This T cell receptor beta chain stems from a study of long-term antiretroviral therapy in people with HIV. This clone was seen only once. Its target is unknown. Overall study findings and caveats: Dominant in the repertoire at all time points were clones expanded before ART. It was observed that HIV repertoires exhibited narrower CDR3 length ranges than controls.

Going into DNA extraction, samples held about 0.95-10 million cryopreserved PBMC. CDR3 length equals 11 residues. Germline values: CDR1 SGHRS, CDR2 YFSETQ. V was shortened by 0 bases and J by 6 bases, with 4 bases between the two germline ends. Sequencing relied on immunoSEQ assay v3.0, run at survey level. The protocol was immunoSEQ multiplex PCR, while the TCRdb copy is restricted to in-frame clones and leaves out a portion. Of 35,000 to 45,000 clones detected, around 94% appear once; the ten largest clones hold roughly 4%. The chain employs TRBV5-1 and TRBJ2-7; D remains ambiguous. This specimen was unsorted PBMCs, taken 4.1 years after starting antiretroviral therapy. This receptor was identified in a woman between 45 and 60 years old with HIV. CDR3 DNA sequence: TGCGCCAGCAGCTTGGAGAGCGAGCAGTACTTC. As protein: CASSLESEQYF. Filled out from reference TRBV5-1 and TRBJ2-7, the complete variable domain reads KAGVTQTPRYLIKTRGQQVTLSCSPISGHRSVSWYQQTPGQGLQFLFEYFSETQRNKGNFPGRFSGRQFSNSRSEMNVSTLELGDSALYLCASSLESEQYFGPGTRLTVT.